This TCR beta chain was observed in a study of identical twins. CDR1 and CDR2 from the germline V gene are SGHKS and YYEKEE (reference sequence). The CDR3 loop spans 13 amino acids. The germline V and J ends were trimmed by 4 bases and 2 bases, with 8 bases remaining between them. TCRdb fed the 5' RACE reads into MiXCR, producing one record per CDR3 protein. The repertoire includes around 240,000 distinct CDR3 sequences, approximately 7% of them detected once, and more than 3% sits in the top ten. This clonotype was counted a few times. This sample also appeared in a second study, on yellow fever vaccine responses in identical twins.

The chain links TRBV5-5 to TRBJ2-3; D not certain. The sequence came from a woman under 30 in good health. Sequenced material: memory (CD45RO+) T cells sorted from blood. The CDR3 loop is CASSQVTTDTQYF. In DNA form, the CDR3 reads TGTGCCAGCAGCCAGGTTACCACAGATACGCAGTATTTT.